These T cell receptor beta chains were read from a single sample in a study of blood T cell repertoires in COVID-19. The repertoire was sequenced with immunoSEQ multiplex PCR; TCRdb's copy has only in-frame clones and lacks some. The data show 150,000 to 200,000 clones, under 80% seen once. The source material was PBMCs or T cells enriched from blood (not recorded which). Receptors were obtained from a woman in her forties or fifties with acute COVID-19. The CDR3 runs from the conserved cysteine through the conserved F or W. D genes are given only for firm matches. Clone size is not always given. Where it is, it says once, few, many or a class for expanded clones.

TRBD1	-	TRBV27	TRBJ1-6	CASRDPGGTASPLHF	TGTGCCAGCAGGGACCCAGGGGGGACTGCGTCACCCCTCCACTTT
TRBD1	few	TRBV18	TRBJ1-5	CASSPTLGQGNQPQHF	TGTGCCAGCTCGCCTACTTTGGGACAGGGCAATCAGCCCCAGCATTTT
-	-	TRBV19	TRBJ1-1	CASSKGVKAFF	TGTGCCAGTAGTAAGGGGGTTAAAGCTTTCTTT
-	-	TRBV4-3	TRBJ1-4	CASSQDPGGVWEKLFF	TGCGCCAGCAGCCAAGATCCGGGGGGGGTTTGGGAAAAACTGTTTTTT
-	-	TRBV7-3	TRBJ2-2	CASSLEGNTGELFF	TGTGCCAGCAGCTTAGAGGGGAACACCGGGGAGCTGTTTTTT
-	-	TRBV27	TRBJ1-5	CASSLAGDQPQHF	TGTGCCAGCAGTTTGGCAGGCGATCAGCCCCAGCATTTT
TRBD1	-	TRBV7-2	TRBJ1-3	CASSLKGTGAGGNTIYF	TGTGCCAGCAGCTTAAAGGGGACAGGGGCTGGCGGAAACACCATATATTTT
-	-	TRBV7-2	TRBJ2-5	CASSSPRGPETQYF	TGTGCCAGCAGCTCCCCTCGAGGGCCAGAGACCCAGTACTTC
TRBD1	-	TRBV18	TRBJ1-2	CASSPSRDRWSHGYTF	TGTGCCAGCTCACCCTCCCGGGACAGGTGGAGTCATGGCTACACCTTC
-	many	TRBV3-1/TRBV3-2	TRBJ2-1	CATMGGHNEQFF	TGTGCCACGATGGGGGGGCACAATGAGCAGTTCTTC
-	-	TRBV29-1	TRBJ2-2	CSVSRGETGELFF	TGCAGCGTCTCACGGGGAGAAACCGGGGAGCTGTTTTTT
-	-	TRBV20-1	TRBJ1-2	CSVALHYGYTF	TGCAGTGTGGCCCTGCACTATGGCTACACCTTC
TRBD1	once	TRBV19	TRBJ1-5	CASRGTGGNQPQHF	TGTGCCAGTAGGGGGACAGGGGGCAATCAGCCCCAGCATTTT
TRBD1	once	TRBV27	TRBJ1-6	CASSPGTGDRNSPLHF	TGTGCCAGCAGTCCAGGGACAGGGGACCGCAATTCACCCCTCCACTTT
-	-	TRBV2	TRBJ1-2	CASRPERIGYTF	TGTGCCAGCCGGCCCGAGCGGATTGGCTACACCTTC
TRBD1	once	TRBV6-5	TRBJ2-3	CASGDRGLYF	TGTGCCAGCGGGGACAGGGGCCTGTATTTT
TRBD1	-	TRBV7-2	TRBJ2-5	CASSPTGAVETQYF	TGTGCCAGCAGCCCGACAGGGGCGGTGGAGACCCAGTACTTC
-	-	TRBV9	TRBJ1-6	CASSSRDYNSPLHF	TGTGCCAGCAGCTCCCGGGACTATAATTCACCCCTCCACTTT
TRBD1	-	TRBV5-1	TRBJ1-4	CASTKGTGEEKLFF	TGCGCCAGCACCAAAGGGACAGGGGAGGAAAAACTGTTTTTT
TRBD1	-	TRBV27	TRBJ2-2	CASSIRGLTGELFF	TGTGCCAGCAGTATCAGGGGGCTCACCGGGGAGCTGTTTTTT
TRBD1	-	TRBV19	TRBJ1-2	CASRSQGDYYGYTF	TGTGCCAGTAGATCCCAGGGGGATTACTATGGCTACACCTTC
-	-	TRBV7-2	TRBJ1-2	CASSLTEDNYGYTF	TGTGCCAGCAGCTTAACCGAGGATAACTATGGCTACACCTTC
-	once	TRBV27	TRBJ1-1	CASSLRPPEAFF	TGTGCCAGCAGTTTGCGCCCACCTGAAGCTTTCTTT
TRBD1	once	TRBV4-1	TRBJ1-2	CASSQLTGDVGGYTF	TGCGCCAGCAGCCAACTGACAGGGGATGTTGGTGGCTACACCTTC
-	-	TRBV5-6	TRBJ1-1	CASSPGTLNTEAFF	TGTGCCAGCAGCCCGGGGACTCTGAACACTGAAGCTTTCTTT
-	-	TRBV2	TRBJ1-5	CAGATQGFSNQPQHF	TGTGCCGGAGCGACCCAGGGATTTAGCAATCAGCCCCAGCATTTT
-	-	TRBV30	TRBJ1-6	CAWSVLSTALEPLHF	TGTGCCTGGAGTGTACTGTCGACAGCCCTGGAACCCCTCCACTTT
-	few	TRBV28	TRBJ1-2	CATGVNYGYTF	TGTGCCACAGGGGTAAACTATGGCTACACCTTC
TRBD2	-	TRBV7-2	TRBJ2-5	CASSLSGGIIKETQYF	TGTGCCAGCAGCCTCAGCGGGGGGATAATAAAAGAGACCCAGTACTTC
-	-	TRBV19	TRBJ1-2	CASSPIGDLGYGYTF	TGTGCCAGTAGTCCAATCGGGGATTTGGGCTATGGCTACACCTTC
TRBD1	-	TRBV7-2	TRBJ1-1	CASSRTGAFSNTEAFF	TGTGCCAGCAGCCGGACAGGGGCTTTCTCGAACACTGAAGCTTTCTTT
TRBD2	few	TRBV13	TRBJ2-4	CASSSLGGSGGVPLAKNIQYF	TGTGCCAGCAGTTCTCTGGGTGGTAGCGGGGGAGTCCCTCTAGCCAAAAACATTCAGTACTTC
-	-	TRBV11-3	TRBJ2-5	CASSLGAGEFQETQYF	TGTGCCAGCAGCTTAGGTGCAGGGGAATTCCAAGAGACCCAGTACTTC
-	-	TRBV6-5	TRBJ2-6	CASSYTGTGANVLTF	TGTGCCAGCAGTTACACGGGAACTGGGGCCAACGTCCTGACTTTC
-	-	TRBV5-1	TRBJ2-3	CASSLGASTDTQYF	TGCGCCAGCAGCTTGGGGGCTAGCACAGATACGCAGTATTTT
-	many	TRBV6-5	TRBJ2-3	CASSYSFSSTDTQYF	TGTGCCAGCAGTTACTCGTTTTCTAGCACAGATACGCAGTATTTT
-	-	TRBV4-2	TRBJ1-2	CASSQEGANYGYTF	TGTGCCAGCAGCCAAGAGGGGGCGAACTATGGCTACACCTTC
TRBD1	-	TRBV5-8	TRBJ2-2	CASSSVTGVAVRELFF	TGTGCCAGCAGCTCAGTGACAGGGGTTGCGGTCCGGGAGCTGTTTTTT
-	-	TRBV7-9	TRBJ1-5	CASSFTGSQPQHF	TGTGCCAGCAGCTTTACGGGTAGTCAGCCCCAGCATTTT
TRBD2	many	TRBV7-9	TRBJ2-2	CASTLGAGATGELFF	TGTGCCAGCACCCTCGGAGCGGGGGCCACCGGGGAGCTGTTTTTT
-	-	TRBV29-1	TRBJ2-4	CSVEQVNDIQYF	TGCAGCGTTGAGCAGGTTAATGACATTCAGTACTTC
-	few	TRBV18	TRBJ1-1	CASSAQGNTEAFF	TGTGCCAGCTCCGCCCAGGGGAACACTGAAGCTTTCTTT
-	-	TRBV5-1	TRBJ1-4	CASSLRPRATNEKLFF	TGCGCCAGCAGCTTACGACCCAGGGCCACTAATGAAAAACTGTTTTTT